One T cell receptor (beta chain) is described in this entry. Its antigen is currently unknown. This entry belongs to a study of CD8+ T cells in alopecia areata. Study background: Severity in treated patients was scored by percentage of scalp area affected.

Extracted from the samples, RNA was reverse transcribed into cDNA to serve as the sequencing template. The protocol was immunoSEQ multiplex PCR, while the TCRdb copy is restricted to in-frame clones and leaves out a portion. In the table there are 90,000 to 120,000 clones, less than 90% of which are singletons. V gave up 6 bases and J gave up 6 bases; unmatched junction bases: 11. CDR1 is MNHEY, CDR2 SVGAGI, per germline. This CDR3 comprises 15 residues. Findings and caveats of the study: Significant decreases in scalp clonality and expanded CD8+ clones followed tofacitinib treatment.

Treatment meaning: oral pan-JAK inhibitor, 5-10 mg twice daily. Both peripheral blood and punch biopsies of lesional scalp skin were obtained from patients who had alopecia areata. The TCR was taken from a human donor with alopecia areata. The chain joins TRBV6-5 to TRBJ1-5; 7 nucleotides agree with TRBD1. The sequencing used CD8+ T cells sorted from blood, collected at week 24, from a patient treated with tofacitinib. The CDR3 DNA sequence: TGTGCCAGCAGCTTAACAGGGGTATCTAGTCAGCCCCAGCATTTT. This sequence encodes CASSLTGVSSQPQHF.